This passage covers 16 T cell receptor beta chains from one sample sequenced in a study of CXCR3-negative and CXCR3-positive naive CD8 T cells. 5' RACE that incorporated UMI labels was used to prepare the TRB cDNA libraries. TCRdb processed the 5' RACE reads again and assigns one entry to each CDR3 protein, with no DNA. Recorded for this sample: 80,000 to 95,000 distinct CDR3 sequences. Material: naive CXCR3- CD8+ T cells from blood. The sample's subset: CD45RO-CCR7+CD27+CD95- naive CD8+ T cells lacking CXCR3 (TNR3-). The receptors originated from a human donor in good health. Some clones in this sample may be carry-over from other donors' samples.

The gene calls are TRBV12-3 or TRBV12-4 and TRBJ2-7; TCRdb picks TRBD1, but there is no DNA to check that call. The CDR3 contains 13 residues. CDR3 sequence reads: CASSLPGPGEQYF.

The V gene is TRBV21-1, the J gene TRBJ2-3; TCRdb's assignment of TRBD1 cannot be checked, as there is no DNA. TRBV21-1 is labeled a pseudogene. CDR3 size: 15 residues. This chain's CDR3 is CASSPRGAGTDTQYF.

The J gene is TRBJ2-1, the V gene TRBV29-1; TCRdb outputs TRBD2, but without DNA this stays unchecked. The CDR3 spans 17 residues. Germline V gives CDR1 SQVTM, CDR2 ANQGSEA. The CDR3: CSAPLAGGPGSYNEQFF.

The chain employs TRBV6-5 and TRBJ2-1; lacking DNA, the TRBD1 call made by TCRdb goes unchecked. Germline lookup yields CDR1 MNHEY and CDR2 SVGAGI. This CDR3 region has 19 residues. The CDR3 protein is CASSYVWVSGDKAYNEQFF.

The chain carries TRBV6-2 or TRBV6-3 and TRBJ2-7; TCRdb's D gene call, TRBD2, goes unchecked for lack of DNA. CDR1 MNHEY and CDR2 SVGEGT come from the germline V gene. This CDR3 has 15 amino acids. The CDR3 sequence: CASSGEAPLFYEQYF.

The chain links TRBV29-1 to TRBJ2-7; TCRdb's D call, TRBD2, is unchecked because there is no DNA. This CDR3 is 15 amino acids long. CDR1 is SQVTM, CDR2 ANQGSEA, per germline. The CDR3 loop is CSVEAGGIGTYEQYF.

The genes are TRBV20-1 and TRBJ1-5. The CDR3 length is 14 residues. The V gene's germline CDR1 is DFQATT and CDR2 SNEGSKA (reference sequence). The CDR3: CSASPRAINQPQHF.

The rearrangement links TRBV7-2 to TRBJ2-7; as DNA is missing, the TRBD2 call by TCRdb cannot be tested. Per germline, CDR1 SGHTA and CDR2 FQGNSA. The CDR3 has 17 amino acids. The CDR3: CASSLDPPSGGAHEQYF.

The CDR3 loop reads CSALTSGETQYF. V and J are TRBV29-1 and TRBJ2-5; TCRdb's assignment of TRBD2 cannot be checked, as there is no DNA. Germline lookup yields CDR1 SQVTM and CDR2 ANQGSEA. This CDR3 has 12 residues.

The rearrangement links TRBV28 to TRBJ2-3; the D call from TCRdb, TRBD1, cannot be confirmed without DNA. Looked up from germline, CDR1 is MDHEN and CDR2 is SYDVKM. CDR3 size: 18 residues. The CDR3 region is CASSFNRRGELNTDTQYF.

The V and J genes are TRBV6-5 and TRBJ2-1; TCRdb gives TRBD1 as the D gene, but with no DNA this cannot be confirmed. Germline values: CDR1 MNHEY, CDR2 SVGAGI. The CDR3 contains 17 residues. The chain's CDR3 is CASSLNPGAGSYNEQFF.

The gene calls are TRBV6-2 or TRBV6-3 and TRBJ1-4; TCRdb outputs TRBD1, but without DNA this stays unchecked. Germline V gives CDR1 MNHEY, CDR2 SVGEGT. This CDR3 spans 15 amino acids. CDR3 residues: CASSKLRQDNEKLFF.

The V call is TRBV7-9, the J call TRBJ2-5; TCRdb calls TRBD2, which cannot be checked without DNA. The CDR3 length is 15 residues. Germline V CDR1 and CDR2: SEHNR, FQNEAQ (reference sequence). The CDR3 loop reads CASSILAQEQETQYF. The full variable domain, completed using reference TRBV7-9 and TRBJ2-5, is DTGVSQNPRHKITKRGQNVTFRCDPISEHNRLYWYRQTLGQGPEFLTYFQNEAQLEKSRLLSDRFSAERPKGSFSTLEIQRTEQGDSAMYLCASSILAQEQETQYFGPGTRLLVL.

The CDR3 sequence: CASSYSIGGTYNEQFF. The chain uses TRBV6-5 and TRBJ2-1; lacking DNA, the TRBD1 call made by TCRdb goes unchecked. Germline values: CDR1 MNHEY, CDR2 SVGAGI. CDR3 size: 16 residues.

V is TRBV4-2 and J is TRBJ2-7. The CDR3 loop spans 15 amino acids. Germline lookup yields CDR1 LGHNA and CDR2 YNFKEQ. This CDR3 reads CASSQDIGSPYEQYF.

The genes are TRBV29-1 and TRBJ2-7; the TCRdb call, TRBD1, lacks DNA for checking. The CDR3 runs 12 residues. Germline V gene sequence: CDR1 SQVTM, CDR2 ANQGSEA. The CDR3 sequence: CSAGTDTYEQYF.